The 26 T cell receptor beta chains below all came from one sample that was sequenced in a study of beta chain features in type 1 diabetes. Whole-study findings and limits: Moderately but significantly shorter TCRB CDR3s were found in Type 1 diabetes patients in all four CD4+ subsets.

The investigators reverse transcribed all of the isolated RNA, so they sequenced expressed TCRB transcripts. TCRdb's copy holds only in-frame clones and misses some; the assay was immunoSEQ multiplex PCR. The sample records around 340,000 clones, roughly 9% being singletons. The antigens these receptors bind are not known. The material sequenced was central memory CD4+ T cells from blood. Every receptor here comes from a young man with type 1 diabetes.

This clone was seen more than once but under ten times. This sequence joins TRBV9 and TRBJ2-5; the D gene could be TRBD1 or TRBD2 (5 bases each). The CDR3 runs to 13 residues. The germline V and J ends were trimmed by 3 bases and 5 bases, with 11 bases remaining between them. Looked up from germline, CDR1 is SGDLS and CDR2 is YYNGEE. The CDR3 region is CASSGGFTETQYF. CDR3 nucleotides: TGTGCCAGCAGCGGGGGGTTTACGGAGACCCAGTACTTC.

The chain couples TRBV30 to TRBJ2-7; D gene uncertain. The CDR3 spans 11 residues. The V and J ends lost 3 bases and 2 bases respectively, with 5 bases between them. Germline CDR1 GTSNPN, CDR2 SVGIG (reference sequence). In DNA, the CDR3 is TGTGCCTGGAGAGACACCTACGAGCAGTACTTC. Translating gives CAWRDTYEQYF.

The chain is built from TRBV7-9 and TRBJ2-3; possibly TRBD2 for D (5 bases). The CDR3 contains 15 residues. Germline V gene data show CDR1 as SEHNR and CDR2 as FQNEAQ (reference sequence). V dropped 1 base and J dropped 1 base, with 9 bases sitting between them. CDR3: CASSLVVSGTDTQYF. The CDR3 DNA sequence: TGTGCCAGCAGCTTAGTGGTTAGCGGCACAGATACGCAGTATTTT.

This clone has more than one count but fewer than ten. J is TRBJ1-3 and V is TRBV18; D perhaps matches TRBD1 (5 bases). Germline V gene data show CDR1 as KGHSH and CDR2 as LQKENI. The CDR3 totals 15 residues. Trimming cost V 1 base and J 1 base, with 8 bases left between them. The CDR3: CASSPQGLSGNTIYF. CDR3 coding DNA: TGTGCCAGCTCACCACAGGGGTTGTCTGGAAACACCATATATTTT.

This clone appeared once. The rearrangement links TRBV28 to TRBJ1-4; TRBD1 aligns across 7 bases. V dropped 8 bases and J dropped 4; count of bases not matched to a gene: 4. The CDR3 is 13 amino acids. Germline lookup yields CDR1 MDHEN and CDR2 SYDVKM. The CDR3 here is CASFRQGNEKLFF. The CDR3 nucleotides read TGTGCCAGCTTTAGACAGGGTAATGAAAAACTGTTTTTT. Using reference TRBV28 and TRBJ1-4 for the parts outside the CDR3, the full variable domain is DVKVTQSSRYLVKRTGEKVFLECVQDMDHENMFWYRQDPGLGLRLIYFSYDVKMKEKGDIPEGYSVSREKKERFSLILESASTNQTSMYLCASFRQGNEKLFFGSGTQLSVL.

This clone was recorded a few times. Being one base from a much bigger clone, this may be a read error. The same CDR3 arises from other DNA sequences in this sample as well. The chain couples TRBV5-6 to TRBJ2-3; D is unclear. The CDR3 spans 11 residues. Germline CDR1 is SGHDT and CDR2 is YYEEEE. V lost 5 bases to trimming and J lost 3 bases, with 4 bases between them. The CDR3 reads CASRGTDTQYF. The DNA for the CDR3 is TGTGCCAGCAGGGGGACAGATACGCAGTATTTT.

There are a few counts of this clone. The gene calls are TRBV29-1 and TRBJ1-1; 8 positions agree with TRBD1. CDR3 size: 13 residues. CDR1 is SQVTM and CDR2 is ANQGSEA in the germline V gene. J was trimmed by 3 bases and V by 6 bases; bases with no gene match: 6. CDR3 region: CSVGRQGHTEAFF. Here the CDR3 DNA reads TGCAGCGTGGGACGACAGGGGCACACTGAAGCTTTCTTT.

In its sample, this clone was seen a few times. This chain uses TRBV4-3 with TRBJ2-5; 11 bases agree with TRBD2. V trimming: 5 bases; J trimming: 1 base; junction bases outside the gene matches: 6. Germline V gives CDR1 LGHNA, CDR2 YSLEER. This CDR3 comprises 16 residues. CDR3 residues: CASSAGTSGSQETQYF. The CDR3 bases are TGCGCCAGCAGCGCCGGGACTAGCGGATCCCAAGAGACCCAGTACTTC.

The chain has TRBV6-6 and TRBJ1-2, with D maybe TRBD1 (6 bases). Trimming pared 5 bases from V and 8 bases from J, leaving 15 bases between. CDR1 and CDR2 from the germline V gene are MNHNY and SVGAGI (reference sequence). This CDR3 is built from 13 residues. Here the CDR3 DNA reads TGTGCCAGCAGTGACGACAGGCAGGGCGGCTACACCTTC. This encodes CASSDDRQGGYTF.

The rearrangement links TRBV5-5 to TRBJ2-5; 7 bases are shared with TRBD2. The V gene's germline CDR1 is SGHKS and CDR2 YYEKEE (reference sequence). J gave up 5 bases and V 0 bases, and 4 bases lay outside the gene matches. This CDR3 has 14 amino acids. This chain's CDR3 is CASSLVAGVETQYF. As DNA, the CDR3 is TGTGCCAGCAGCTTGGTTGCGGGGGTGGAGACCCAGTACTTC. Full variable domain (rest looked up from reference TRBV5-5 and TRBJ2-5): DAGVTQSPTHLIKTRGQQVTLRCSPISGHKSVSWYQQVLGQGPQFIFQYYEKEERGRGNFPDRFSARQFPNYSSELNVNALLLGDSALYLCASSLVAGVETQYFGPGTRLLVL.

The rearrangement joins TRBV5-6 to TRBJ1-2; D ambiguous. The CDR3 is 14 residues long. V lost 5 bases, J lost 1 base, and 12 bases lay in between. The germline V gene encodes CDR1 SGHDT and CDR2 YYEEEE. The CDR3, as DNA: TGTGCCAGCAGTACCCTCGGGATTAACTATGGCTACACCTTC. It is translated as CASSTLGINYGYTF.

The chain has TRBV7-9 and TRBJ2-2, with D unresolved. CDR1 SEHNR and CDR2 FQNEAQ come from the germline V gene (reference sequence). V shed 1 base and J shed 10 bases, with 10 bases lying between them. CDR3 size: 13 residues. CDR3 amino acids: CASSLEASSELFF. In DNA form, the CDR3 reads TGTGCCAGCAGCTTAGAGGCGTCCTCGGAGCTGTTTTTT.

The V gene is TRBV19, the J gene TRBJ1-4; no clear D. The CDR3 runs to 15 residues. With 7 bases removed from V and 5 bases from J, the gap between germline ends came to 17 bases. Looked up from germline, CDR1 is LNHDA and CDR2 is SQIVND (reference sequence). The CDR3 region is CASTHRGIRNEKLFF. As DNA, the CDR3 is TGTGCCAGTACACACCGCGGGATAAGGAATGAAAAACTGTTTTTT.

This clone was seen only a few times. The DNA for the CDR3 is TGCGCCAGCAGCCCCTTCTACTCGACAGGGGGAGGAGAGACCCAGTACTTC. It codes for CASSPFYSTGGGETQYF. The rearrangement joins TRBV5-1 to TRBJ2-5; TRBD1 matches 9 bases. The CDR3 contains 17 residues. J was trimmed by 4 bases and V by 4 bases; bases with no gene match: 14. Germline CDR1 reads SGHRS; CDR2 reads YFSETQ.

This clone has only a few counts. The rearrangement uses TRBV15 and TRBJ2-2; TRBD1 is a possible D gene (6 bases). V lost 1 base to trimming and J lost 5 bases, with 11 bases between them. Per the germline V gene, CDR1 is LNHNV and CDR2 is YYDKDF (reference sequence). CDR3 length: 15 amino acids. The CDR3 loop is CATSRAAGDTGELFF. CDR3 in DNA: TGTGCCACCAGCAGAGCGGCAGGGGATACCGGGGAGCTGTTTTTT.

CDR3 loop: CASSLGVGQGSSYTF. Here the CDR3 DNA reads TGTGCCAGCAGCTTAGGGGTCGGGCAGGGATCGAGCTACACCTTC. The chain combines TRBV7-2 with TRBJ1-2; possibly TRBD1 for D (5 bases). The length of the CDR3 is 15 residues. Trimming cost V 1 base and J 9 bases, with 18 bases left between them. The germline V gene encodes CDR1 SGHTA and CDR2 FQGNSA.

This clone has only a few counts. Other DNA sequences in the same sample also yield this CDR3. CDR3 region: CASTQRGGYGYTF. The CDR3 DNA is TGTGCCAGCACCCAACGGGGAGGCTATGGCTACACCTTC. The chain joins TRBV6-5 to TRBJ1-2; no clear D. Germline V lookup: CDR1 MNHEY, CDR2 SVGAGI. This CDR3 has 13 amino acids. V was cut by 7 bases and J by 4 bases, with 13 bases left in between.

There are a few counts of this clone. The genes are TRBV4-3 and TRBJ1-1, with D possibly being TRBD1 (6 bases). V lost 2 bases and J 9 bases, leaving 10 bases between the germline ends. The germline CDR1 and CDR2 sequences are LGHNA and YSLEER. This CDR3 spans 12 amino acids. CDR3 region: CASSQNRDKAFF. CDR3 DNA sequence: TGCGCCAGCAGCCAAAACCGGGACAAAGCTTTCTTT.

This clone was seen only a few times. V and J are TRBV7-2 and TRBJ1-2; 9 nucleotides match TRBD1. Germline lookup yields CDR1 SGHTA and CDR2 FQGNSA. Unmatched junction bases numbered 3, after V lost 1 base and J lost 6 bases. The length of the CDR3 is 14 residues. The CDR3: CASSLVGQGNGYTF. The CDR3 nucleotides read TGTGCCAGCAGCTTAGTGGGACAGGGTAATGGCTACACCTTC.

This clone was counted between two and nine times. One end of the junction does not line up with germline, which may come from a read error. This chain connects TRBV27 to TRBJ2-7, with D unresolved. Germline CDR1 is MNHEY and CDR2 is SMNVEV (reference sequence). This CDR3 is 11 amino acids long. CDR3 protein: CAGSPAYEQYF. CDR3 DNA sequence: TGTGCCGGCAGCCCCGCCTACGAGCAGTACTTC.

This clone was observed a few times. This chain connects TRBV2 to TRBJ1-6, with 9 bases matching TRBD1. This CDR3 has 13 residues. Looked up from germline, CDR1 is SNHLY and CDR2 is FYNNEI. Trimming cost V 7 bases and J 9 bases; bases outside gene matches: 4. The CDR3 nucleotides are TGTGCCAGCACCCGGGACAGGGCTTCACCCCTCCACTTT. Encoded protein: CASTRDRASPLHF.

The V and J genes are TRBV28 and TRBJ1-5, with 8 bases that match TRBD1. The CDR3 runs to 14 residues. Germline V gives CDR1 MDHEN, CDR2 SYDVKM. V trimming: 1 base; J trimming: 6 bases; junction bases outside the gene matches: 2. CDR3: CASSLYQGAQPQHF. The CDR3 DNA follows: TGTGCCAGCAGTTTATACCAGGGGGCTCAGCCCCAGCATTTT.

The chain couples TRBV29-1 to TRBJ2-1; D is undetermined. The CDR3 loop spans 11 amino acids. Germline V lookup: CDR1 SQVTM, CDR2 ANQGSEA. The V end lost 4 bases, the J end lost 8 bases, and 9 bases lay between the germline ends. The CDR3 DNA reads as TGCAGCGTTGGGGATGACTATGAGCAGTTCTTC. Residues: CSVGDDYEQFF.

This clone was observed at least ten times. The CDR3 DNA reads TGTGCCAGCAGCCCCCCAACCGGGAACACTGAAGCTTTCTTT. Its protein product is CASSPPTGNTEAFF. V and J are TRBV28 and TRBJ1-1, with unresolved D. Trimming removed 6 bases at V and 1 base at J, with 12 bases between. CDR3 length equals 14 residues. From germline, CDR1 is MDHEN and CDR2 SYDVKM.

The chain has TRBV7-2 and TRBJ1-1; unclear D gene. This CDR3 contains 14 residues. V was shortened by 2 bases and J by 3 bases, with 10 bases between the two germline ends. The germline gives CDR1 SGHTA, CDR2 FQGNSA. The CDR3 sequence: CASSLSFRDTEAFF. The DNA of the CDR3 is TGTGCCAGCAGCTTAAGTTTTCGGGACACTGAAGCTTTCTTT.

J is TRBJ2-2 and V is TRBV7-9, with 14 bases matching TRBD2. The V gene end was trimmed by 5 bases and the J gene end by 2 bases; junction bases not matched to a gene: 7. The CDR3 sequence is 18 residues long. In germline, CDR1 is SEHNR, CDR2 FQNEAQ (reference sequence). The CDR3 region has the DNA TGTGCCAGCAGCCCCAGGACTAGCGGGGGGTCCAACACCGGGGAGCTGTTTTTT. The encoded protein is CASSPRTSGGSNTGELFF.